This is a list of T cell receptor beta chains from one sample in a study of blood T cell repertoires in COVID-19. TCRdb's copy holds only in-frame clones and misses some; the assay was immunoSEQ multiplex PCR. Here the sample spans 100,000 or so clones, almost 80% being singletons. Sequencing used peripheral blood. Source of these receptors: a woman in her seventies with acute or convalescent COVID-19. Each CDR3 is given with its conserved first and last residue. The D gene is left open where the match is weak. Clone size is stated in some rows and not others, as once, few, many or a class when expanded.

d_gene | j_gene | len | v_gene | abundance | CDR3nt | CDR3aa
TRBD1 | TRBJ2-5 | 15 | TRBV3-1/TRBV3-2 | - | TGTGCCAGCAGCCAAGATCTGACAGGGGCTGAGACCCAGTACTTC | CASSQDLTGAETQYF
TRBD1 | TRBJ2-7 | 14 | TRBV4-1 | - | TGCGCCAGCAGCCAGGGGACAGGACCCTACGAGCAGTACTTC | CASSQGTGPYEQYF
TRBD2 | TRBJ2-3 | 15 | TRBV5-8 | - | TGTGCCAGCAGCTTTACAGCGGGGGTCGCAGATACGCAGTATTTT | CASSFTAGVADTQYF
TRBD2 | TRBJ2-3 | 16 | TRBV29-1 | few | TGCAGCGTTGAAGATCGAAGCGGGGGCCGGGTAGATACGCAGTATTTT | CSVEDRSGGRVDTQYF
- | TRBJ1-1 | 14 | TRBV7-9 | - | TGTGCCAGCAGCTTAGGAGGCATGAACACTGAAGCTTTCTTT | CASSLGGMNTEAFF
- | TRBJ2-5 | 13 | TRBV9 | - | TGTGCCAGCAGCGTAGATGGCAGGGAGACCCAGTACTTC | CASSVDGRETQYF
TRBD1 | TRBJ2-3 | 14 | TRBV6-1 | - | TGTGCCAGCAGTGAAGCGGGGACAGCAGATACGCAGTATTTT | CASSEAGTADTQYF
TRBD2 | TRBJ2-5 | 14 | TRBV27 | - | TGTGCCAGCAGTTTTAGCGGGGGGGCGGAGACCCAGTACTTC | CASSFSGGAETQYF
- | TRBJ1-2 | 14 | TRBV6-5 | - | TGTGCCAGCAGTCAGGGACTGCAAAACTATGGCTACACCTTC | CASSQGLQNYGYTF
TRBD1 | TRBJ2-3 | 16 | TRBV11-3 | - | TGTGCCAGTTCCCCCAGGGGGACCCAGGGCACAGATACGCAGTATTTT | CASSPRGTQGTDTQYF